Presented here are 32 T cell receptor beta chains from one specimen sequenced in a study of T cells in Graves' hyperthyroidism and ophthalmopathy. There were TCR beta CDR3 regions amplified from RNA transcripts. The HTBI primer set was used in a first-round RT-PCR of the TCR CDR3. TCRdb called the multiplex PCR reads again in MiXCR, with one record for every CDR3 protein. Seen here are 600,000 or so distinct CDR3 sequences, 14% observed once, and the top ten hold roughly 7.7%. Sequenced material: blood. The receptors stem from a woman in her late teens or twenties with Graves' ophthalmopathy.

This clonotype appeared many times. V usage is TRBV5-6 and J usage is TRBJ2-7, with 8 bases that match TRBD1. The CDR3 consists of 15 residues. V trimming: 1 base; J trimming: 4 bases; junction bases outside the gene matches: 7. Germline values: CDR1 SGHDT, CDR2 YYEEEE. The CDR3 protein is CASSLFGQGQYEQYF. In nucleotides, the CDR3 is TGTGCCAGCAGCTTGTTCGGACAGGGTCAATACGAGCAGTACTTC.

The chain joins TRBV6-5 to TRBJ2-1; 7 positions agree with TRBD2. Germline V gene lookup returns CDR1 MNHEY and CDR2 SVGAGI. With V trimmed by 4 bases and J by 8 bases, 14 bases remained unmatched. The CDR3 loop spans 16 amino acids. The CDR3 DNA follows: TGTGCCAGCAGTTCCGGACTAGGGCGGGAACCCCATGAGCAGTTCTTC. It is translated as CASSSGLGREPHEQFF.

At least ten counts were recorded for this clonotype. J is TRBJ2-7 and V is TRBV4-1; unclear D gene. CDR3 length: 14 residues. The V gene lost 1 base and the J gene lost 3 bases, with 10 bases spanning the gap. From germline, CDR1 is MGHRA and CDR2 YSYEKL. The DNA of the CDR3 is TGCGCCAGCAGCCAAGTAGGGATTTACTACGAGCAGTACTTC. It encodes CASSQVGIYYEQYF.

This clonotype was detected ten times or more. This chain joins TRBV6-6 and TRBJ2-7; no definite D call. V was cut by 0 bases and J by 4 bases, with 10 bases left in between. The CDR3 runs to 14 residues. The V gene's germline CDR1 is MNHNY and CDR2 SVGAGI (reference sequence). CDR3 DNA: TGTGCCAGCAGTTACTCGGGTGTCGTATACGAGCAGTACTTC. This translates into CASSYSGVVYEQYF.

This clonotype has just a few counts. The chain combines TRBV7-9 with TRBJ2-2; D gene uncertain. The ends were cut back, 3 bases at V and 7 bases at J, with 3 bases in the middle. The CDR3 totals 11 residues. Germline-derived CDR1 and CDR2 are SEHNR and FQNEAQ (reference sequence). The CDR3 loop is CASSLFGELFF. The CDR3 nucleotides read TGTGCCAGCAGCTTGTTCGGGGAGCTGTTTTTT.

This clonotype was recorded a few times. V usage is TRBV28 and J usage is TRBJ1-1, with TRBD1 matching over 8 bases. Germline V gene lookup returns CDR1 MDHEN and CDR2 SYDVKM. V lost 4 bases, J lost 5 bases, and 6 bases stayed unmatched. The CDR3 consists of 14 residues. CDR3 DNA sequence: TGTGCCAGCAGTTACCCACAGGGGGGGACTGAAGCTTTCTTT. Protein product: CASSYPQGGTEAFF.

J is TRBJ2-1 and V is TRBV28, with 13 bases that match TRBD2. The CDR3 runs to 17 residues. The germline CDR1 and CDR2 sequences are MDHEN and SYDVKM. The V segment lost 6 bases and the J segment 6 bases; nucleotides outside the gene matches: 11. The CDR3, as DNA: TGTGCCAGCAGCCCCGGACTAGCGGGAGACGGGGGCAATGAGCAGTTCTTC. As protein: CASSPGLAGDGGNEQFF.

The chain's CDR3 is CASSLGDADEAFF. For the CDR3, the DNA is TGCGCCAGCAGCTTGGGGGACGCCGATGAAGCTTTCTTT. This chain uses TRBV5-1 with TRBJ1-1; weak D call: TRBD1 (5 bases). Germline V CDR1 and CDR2: SGHRS, YFSETQ. There are 13 residues in the CDR3. Trimming pared 0 bases from V and 7 bases from J, leaving 10 bases between.

Worth noting for this clonotype: One end of the junction does not line up with germline, which may come from a read error. The J gene is TRBJ2-7, the V gene TRBV14, with D possibly being TRBD2 (5 bases). The germline CDR1 and CDR2 sequences are SGHDN and FVKESK. CDR3 length: 13 amino acids. CDR3 protein: CVSSQGGAYEQYF. Written as DNA, the CDR3 is TGTGTCAGCAGCCAAGGAGGCGCCTACGAGCAGTACTTC.

Comments on this clonotype: A single base separates this from a much larger clone, so it may be a read error. The chain uses TRBV2 and TRBJ2-4, with 8 bases that match TRBD1. The germline gives CDR1 SNHLY, CDR2 FYNNEI. The length of the CDR3 is 16 residues. CDR3 nucleotide sequence: TGTGCCAGCAGTGTTCAGGGGGCGGTAGCCAAAAACATTCAGTGCTTC. Its translation is CASSVQGAVAKNIQCF.

This clonotype was seen only a few times. The chain couples TRBV28 to TRBJ2-7; 8 bases are shared with TRBD1. There are 13 residues in the CDR3. Germline lookup yields CDR1 MDHEN and CDR2 SYDVKM. Trimming at V came to 3 bases and at J to 4 bases, leaving 2 bases not matched to a gene. CDR3 in amino acids: CASSFYRGYEQYF. The CDR3 DNA sequence: TGTGCCAGCAGTTTCTACAGGGGGTACGAGCAGTACTTC.

The rearrangement links TRBV6-1 to TRBJ1-1, with 7 bases fitting TRBD1. V lost 7 bases and J lost 1; bases outside the gene matches: 9. The CDR3 is made up of 15 amino acids. The germline V gene encodes CDR1 MNHNS and CDR2 SASEGT. CDR3 sequence reads: CASKAPGQRNTEAFF. In nucleotides, the CDR3 is TGTGCCAGCAAAGCTCCGGGACAGCGGAACACTGAAGCTTTCTTT.

The chain uses TRBV24-1 and TRBJ2-7; D is unresolved. Trimming pared 1 base from V and 2 bases from J, leaving 2 bases between. The CDR3 loop spans 12 amino acids. Germline CDR1 and CDR2: KGHDR and SFDVKD. CDR3 in amino acids: CATSDFPYEQYF. CDR3 coding DNA: TGTGCCACCAGTGATTTTCCCTACGAGCAGTACTTC.

There are many counts of this clonotype. V gene TRBV20-1 combines with J gene TRBJ2-1; 11 bases are a match to TRBD2. Germline values: CDR1 DFQATT, CDR2 SNEGSKA (reference sequence). The CDR3 has 15 amino acids. Losses at the gene ends were 8 bases for V and 4 bases for J; bases not matched to a gene: 10. Here the CDR3 reads CSSISGRASYNEQFF. The CDR3 coding sequence is TGCAGTTCGATTAGCGGGAGGGCCTCTTACAATGAGCAGTTCTTC.

This rearrangement joins TRBV30 to TRBJ2-2; the match to TRBD2 covers 8 bases. This CDR3 spans 16 amino acids. Per germline, CDR1 GTSNPN and CDR2 SVGIG (reference sequence). With V trimmed by 2 bases and J by 5 bases, 10 bases remained unmatched. In nucleotides, the CDR3 is TGTGCCTGGAGTCCCCGGCGCGGGAGGAGGACCGGGGAGCTGTTTTTT. Amino acids: CAWSPRRGRRTGELFF. The full variable domain, its missing parts supplied by reference TRBV30 and TRBJ2-2, is SQTIHQWPATLVQPVGSPLSLECTVEGTSNPNLYWYRQAAGRGLQLLFYSVGIGQISSEVPQNLSASRPQDRQFILSSKKLLLSDSGFYLCAWSPRRGRRTGELFFGEGSRLTVL.

This clonotype was observed at least ten times. The chain is built from TRBV6-6 and TRBJ2-3; 7 bases are shared with TRBD1. The J segment lost 6 bases and the V segment lost 2 bases, leaving 5 bases of the junction unmatched. CDR1 MNHNY and CDR2 SVGAGI come from the germline V gene (reference sequence). CDR3 length: 14 amino acids. DNA for the CDR3: TGTGCCAGCAGTTACGGACAGGATGCGGATACGCAGTATTTT. This gives the protein CASSYGQDADTQYF.

This clonotype was seen more than once but under ten times. Here the CDR3 reads CASSIRDRVGANYGYTF. CDR3 nucleotide sequence: TGTGCCAGCAGTATCCGGGACCGAGTAGGGGCTAACTATGGCTACACCTTC. This sequence joins TRBV2 and TRBJ1-2, with D possibly TRBD1 on 5 matching bases. The CDR3 spans 17 residues. Germline V gene lookup returns CDR1 SNHLY and CDR2 FYNNEI. Trimming removed 5 bases from V and 0 bases from J, with 19 bases in between. The whole variable domain, remainder taken from reference TRBV2 and TRBJ1-2, is EPEVTQTPSHQVTQMGQEVILRCVPISNHLYFYWYRQILGQKVEFLVSFYNNEISEKSEIFDDQFSVERPDGSNFTLKIRSTKLEDSAMYFCASSIRDRVGANYGYTFGSGTRLTVV.

Concerning this clonotype itself: A much larger clone is a single base away; this may be a read error. This sequence joins TRBV9 and TRBJ1-4; perhaps TRBD1 as D (6 bases). Germline-derived CDR1 and CDR2 are SGDLS and YYNGEE. The V gene lost 3 bases and the J gene lost 10 bases, with 16 bases spanning the gap. The length of the CDR3 is 14 residues. In DNA, the CDR3 is TGTGCCAGCAGCGGGAGGACAGTTTTGGGAAAACTGTTTTTT. Residues: CASSGRTVLGKLFF.

V is TRBV28 and J is TRBJ1-6; 7 bases line up with TRBD1. From germline, CDR1 is MDHEN and CDR2 SYDVKM. The V gene end was trimmed by 3 bases and the J gene end by 7 bases; junction bases not matched to a gene: 6. The CDR3 length is 15 residues. The CDR3 is CASSLGGGRNSPLHF. Here the CDR3 DNA reads TGTGCCAGCAGTTTGGGAGGGGGCAGGAATTCACCCCTCCACTTT.

This clonotype was picked up a small number of times. This chain uses TRBV18 with TRBJ2-2; D uncertain. The CDR3 loop spans 15 amino acids. Trimming removed 0 bases from V and 2 bases from J, with 7 bases in between. The germline V gene encodes CDR1 KGHSH and CDR2 LQKENI. CDR3 protein: CASSPPSRNTGELFF. The CDR3 DNA reads TGTGCCAGCTCACCACCGTCACGTAACACCGGGGAGCTGTTTTTT.

Turning to this clonotype: It may be a read error: a sequence one base away is much more abundant. J is TRBJ2-1 and V is TRBV7-9; no clear D. V gave up 3 bases and J gave up 11 bases, with 14 bases separating them. This CDR3 is 13 amino acids long. Germline loops: CDR1 SEHNR, CDR2 FQNEAQ (reference sequence). The CDR3 DNA follows: TGTGCCAGCAGCTTTGGCGCTGGAAATAAGCAGTTCTTC. Translation gives CASSFGAGNKQFF.

This clonotype was detected only a few times. The rearrangement uses TRBV27 and TRBJ1-2, with 9 bases matching TRBD1. Germline V lookup: CDR1 MNHEY, CDR2 SMNVEV (reference sequence). The CDR3 consists of 15 residues. Trimming removed 5 bases from V and 1 base from J; junction bases left unmatched: 5. The CDR3 sequence: CASSPQGAVNYGYTF. CDR3 in DNA: TGTGCCAGCAGTCCACAGGGGGCCGTTAACTATGGCTACACCTTC.

This clonotype was recorded many times. The chain is built from TRBV28 and TRBJ1-1; no clear D. The CDR3 extends over 13 amino acids. Germline lookup yields CDR1 MDHEN and CDR2 SYDVKM. V dropped 7 bases and J dropped 2 bases, with 11 bases sitting between them. The CDR3 DNA reads TGTGCCAGCACCGAGGACCTAAACACTGAAGCTTTCTTT. Amino acids: CASTEDLNTEAFF.

This clonotype has a count of ten or more. This chain joins TRBV6-1 and TRBJ2-5; 8 nucleotides align to TRBD2. There are 14 residues in the CDR3. Germline values: CDR1 MNHNS, CDR2 SASEGT. V lost 7 bases to trimming and J lost 2 bases; unmatched junction nucleotides: 6. CDR3 DNA: TGTGCCAGCAACCCGACTAGCGCACAAGAGACCCAGTACTTC. Translating gives CASNPTSAQETQYF.

A few counts support this clonotype. The rearrangement links TRBV20-1 to TRBJ1-5; TRBD1 is a possible D gene (5 bases). CDR3 length: 15 amino acids. Germline V lookup: CDR1 DFQATT, CDR2 SNEGSKA (reference sequence). The V gene lost 1 base and the J gene lost 3 bases, with 13 bases spanning the gap. This CDR3 reads CSARVDDRPNQPQHF. CDR3 coding DNA: TGCAGTGCTAGAGTGGACGACAGACCCAATCAGCCCCAGCATTTT.

Ten or more counts support this clonotype. CDR3 nucleotide sequence: TGTGCCAGCAGCCCGTGGGACGGACAGGGGGCGTTTACGCAGTATTTT. It translates to CASSPWDGQGAFTQYF. V gene TRBV5-6 combines with J gene TRBJ2-3; 11 positions agree with TRBD1. Germline-derived CDR1 and CDR2 are SGHDT and YYEEEE. The V segment lost 4 bases and the J segment 8 bases; nucleotides outside the gene matches: 12. CDR3 size: 16 residues.

The chain carries TRBV5-1 and TRBJ1-2; TRBD1 matches at 8 bases. The CDR3 consists of 14 residues. V dropped 0 bases and J dropped 6; count of bases not matched to a gene: 4. Germline CDR1 SGHRS, CDR2 YFSETQ. CDR3 DNA sequence: TGCGCCAGCAGCTTGGGGACAGGGCCTGATGGCTACACCTTC. Amino acid sequence: CASSLGTGPDGYTF.

CDR3 residues: CSAPSAGVSSTGELFF. CDR3 sequence (DNA): TGCAGTGCTCCGTCGGCGGGAGTATCGTCGACCGGGGAGCTGTTTTTT. This chain uses TRBV20-1 with TRBJ2-2, with 7 bases fitting TRBD2. Germline V gene sequence: CDR1 DFQATT, CDR2 SNEGSKA (reference sequence). Germline trimming cut 5 bases from V and 5 bases from J; bases unmatched to any gene: 14. CDR3 size: 16 residues.

This clonotype was seen ten or more times. The CDR3: CSARETARSYEQYF. The CDR3 nucleotides read TGCAGTGCTAGAGAGACAGCCCGCTCCTACGAGCAGTACTTC. The chain is built from TRBV20-1 and TRBJ2-7, with D possibly matching TRBD1 (5 bases). CDR1 is DFQATT and CDR2 is SNEGSKA in the germline V gene (reference sequence). CDR3 length: 14 residues. The V and J ends lost 0 bases and 0 bases respectively, with 9 bases between them.

This clonotype was recorded a few times. The gene calls are TRBV20-1 and TRBJ2-7; D is perhaps TRBD2 (6 bases). The germline CDR1 and CDR2 sequences are DFQATT and SNEGSKA (reference sequence). CDR3 length: 19 amino acids. V lost 1 base, J lost 5 bases, and 30 bases lay in between. CDR3 in DNA: TGCAGTGCTAGAGGATTTTCGATCCGGGACGAAGATTGGAGGGACGAGCAGTACTTC. Amino acid sequence: CSARGFSIRDEDWRDEQYF.

This clonotype was counted at least ten times. The junction and the germline gene differ at one end; a read error may be behind it. The rearrangement joins TRBV28 to TRBJ1-2, with 8 bases aligning to TRBD1. This CDR3 comprises 16 residues. The V gene's germline CDR1 is MDHEN and CDR2 SYDVKM. CDR3 amino acids: CASSKRTGPKYYCYTF. CDR3 DNA: TGTGCCAGCAGTAAAAGGACAGGGCCGAAGTACTATTGCTACACCTTC.

The table lists this clonotype with a few counts. This chain uses TRBV7-9 with TRBJ1-1; 8 nucleotides align to TRBD1. CDR1 and CDR2 (germline): SEHNR, FQNEAQ (reference sequence). V lost 5 bases to trimming and J lost 0 bases; unmatched junction nucleotides: 5. This CDR3 spans 15 amino acids. The DNA for the CDR3 is TGTGCCAGCAGCGCCCCGGGACAGGTGAACACTGAAGCTTTCTTT. Translation gives CASSAPGQVNTEAFF.